These 23 T cell receptor beta chains were all obtained from the same sample, sequenced in a study of blood T cell repertoires in COVID-19. Data came from immunoSEQ multiplex PCR; TCRdb stores just in-frame clones and leaves some out. This table holds about 220,000 clones, 82% found once. The sequenced material came from peripheral blood. These TCRs come from a woman between 65 and 79 years old with COVID-19, enrolled during active disease.

The gene calls are TRBV19 and TRBJ2-2; D possibly corresponds to TRBD2 (6 bases). The CDR3 covers 16 residues. CDR1 LNHDA and CDR2 SQIVND come from the germline V gene (reference sequence). The V gene lost 6 bases and the J gene lost 1 base, with 15 bases spanning the gap. The CDR3 DNA sequence: TGTGCCAGTAGATTTTTAGACGGGGGGAACACCGGGGAGCTGTTTTTT. Protein: CASRFLDGGNTGELFF.

The chain is built from TRBV5-1 and TRBJ1-5; D remains ambiguous. The CDR3 runs to 14 residues. Trimming pared 3 bases from V and 0 bases from J, leaving 7 bases between. The germline gives CDR1 SGHRS, CDR2 YFSETQ. The CDR3 DNA reads TGCGCCAGCAGCTCTGGAGTTAGCAATCAGCCCCAGCATTTT. It specifies CASSSGVSNQPQHF.

The genes are TRBV28 and TRBJ1-6, with a weak D call TRBD1 (5 bases). This CDR3 region has 12 residues. Trimming pared 5 bases from V and 7 bases from J, leaving 6 bases between. CDR1 and CDR2 (germline): MDHEN, SYDVKM. The CDR3 DNA reads as TGTGCCAGCAGTGCAGGGAATTCACCCCTCCACTTT. Amino acid sequence: CASSAGNSPLHF.

This clone was counted only a few times. The chain has TRBV7-2 and TRBJ2-1; 8 bases are shared with TRBD2. Unmatched junction bases numbered 9, after V lost 4 bases and J lost 7 bases. The CDR3 contains 15 residues. Looked up from germline, CDR1 is SGHTA and CDR2 is FQGNSA. CDR3 DNA sequence: TGTGCCAGCAGCTCGTTCGGGAGGGCCCAAAATGAGCAGTTCTTC. Translation: CASSSFGRAQNEQFF.

This chain connects TRBV6-6 to TRBJ2-2; maybe TRBD1 (6 bases). This CDR3 region has 15 residues. V was cut by 2 bases and J by 5 bases, with 12 bases left in between. From germline, CDR1 is MNHNY and CDR2 SVGAGI (reference sequence). The CDR3 is CASSYGAGATGELFF. In DNA form, the CDR3 reads TGTGCCAGCAGTTACGGGGCAGGGGCGACCGGGGAGCTGTTTTTT.

This clone was recorded once. The chain uses TRBV18 and TRBJ1-2; D possibly corresponds to TRBD1 (6 bases). Trimming cost V 3 bases and J 7 bases, with 12 bases left between them. Germline-derived CDR1 and CDR2 are KGHSH and LQKENI. CDR3 length equals 13 residues. CDR3 nucleotides: TGTGCCAGCTCACCCGGCGGGGGGGCTGGCTACACCTTC. It codes for CASSPGGGAGYTF. The entire variable domain, with the rest obtained from reference TRBV18 and TRBJ1-2, is as follows: NAGVMQNPRHLVRRRGQEARLRCSPMKGHSHVYWYRQLPEEGLKFMVYLQKENIIDESGMPKERFSAEFPKEGPSILRIQQVVRGDSAAYFCASSPGGGAGYTFGSGTRLTVV.

The V gene is TRBV7-9, the J gene TRBJ2-7; the D gene is possibly TRBD2 (6 bases). Germline CDR1 and CDR2: SEHNR and FQNEAQ (reference sequence). The CDR3 extends over 13 amino acids. V was cut by 5 bases and J by 2 bases, with 10 bases left in between. Here the CDR3 reads CASSPGGPYEQYF. The DNA of the CDR3 is TGTGCCAGCAGCCCCGGGGGTCCCTACGAGCAGTACTTC.

This CDR3 reads CASSIDPTTEAFF. CDR3 sequence (DNA): TGTGCCAGTAGTATAGATCCTACCACTGAAGCTTTCTTT. This chain joins TRBV19 and TRBJ1-1; D unresolved. Per the germline V gene, CDR1 is LNHDA and CDR2 is SQIVND (reference sequence). V was pared by 0 bases and J by 4 bases, with 6 bases between. CDR3 length: 13 amino acids.

CDR3 in amino acids: CATSRGDSGHEQFF. The CDR3 DNA reads as TGTGCCACCAGCAGAGGGGATAGCGGGCATGAGCAGTTCTTC. V and J are TRBV15 and TRBJ2-1, with TRBD2 matching 7 bases. After removal of 1 base from V and 8 bases from J, the junction contained 5 bases not matched to a gene. The length of the CDR3 is 14 residues. The germline CDR1 and CDR2 sequences are LNHNV and YYDKDF (reference sequence).

This chain connects TRBV28 to TRBJ1-3, with a tentative D call TRBD1 (5 bases). CDR3 length equals 15 residues. Germline V gives CDR1 MDHEN, CDR2 SYDVKM. Trimming stripped 7 bases from V and 0 bases from J, with 13 bases between. CDR3 amino acids: CASTSGGSSGNTIYF. The CDR3 nucleotides read TGTGCCAGCACCTCGGGGGGTTCCTCTGGAAACACCATATATTTT.

The V call is TRBV4-1, the J call TRBJ1-2, with D possibly TRBD1 on 5 matching bases. CDR3 size: 14 residues. Germline CDR1 reads MGHRA; CDR2 reads YSYEKL. The ends were cut back, 4 bases at V and 4 bases at J, with 13 bases in the middle. This CDR3 is CASSRATELYGYTF. The CDR3, as DNA: TGCGCCAGCAGCCGAGCGACAGAGCTCTATGGCTACACCTTC.

The rearrangement uses TRBV7-9 and TRBJ1-1; no clear D gene. Trimming left V 2 bases short and J 10 bases short, with 14 bases between. CDR3 length equals 13 residues. CDR1 and CDR2 from the germline V gene are SEHNR and FQNEAQ (reference sequence). In DNA, the CDR3 is TGTGCCAGCAGCTTAACCCAGGAGGTCGCAGCTTTCTTT. Translation gives CASSLTQEVAAFF.

The V and J genes are TRBV6-5 and TRBJ2-5, with D perhaps matching TRBD2 (5 bases). This CDR3 region has 14 residues. The germline CDR1 and CDR2 sequences are MNHEY and SVGAGI. The V gene lost 0 bases and the J gene lost 5 bases, with 10 bases spanning the gap. CDR3 in DNA: TGTGCCAGCAGTTACTCCCCCCGGGATGAGACCCAGTACTTC. As protein: CASSYSPRDETQYF.

The rearrangement joins TRBV4-3 to TRBJ2-1, with no clear D. The germline gives CDR1 LGHNA, CDR2 YSLEER. The CDR3 runs to 17 residues. The V and J ends lost 2 bases and 0 bases respectively, with 14 bases between them. CDR3 residues: CASSQSSTRSSYNEQFF. The CDR3 bases are TGCGCCAGCAGCCAATCTTCTACTCGAAGCTCCTACAATGAGCAGTTCTTC.

The CDR3 sequence is CASRPSGGQSMEQYF. DNA of the CDR3: TGTGCCAGCAGACCCTCAGGGGGACAGTCCATGGAGCAGTACTTC. The V gene is TRBV6-5, the J gene TRBJ2-7, with 7 bases identical to TRBD1. Unmatched junction bases numbered 15, after V lost 6 bases and J lost 7 bases. The CDR3 sequence is 15 residues long. Germline V gene lookup returns CDR1 MNHEY and CDR2 SVGAGI.

The chain carries TRBV5-1 and TRBJ1-4, with 9 nucleotides matching TRBD1. Trimming took 4 bases from V and 5 from J; bases not matched to a gene: 6. The CDR3 contains 15 residues. The germline gives CDR1 SGHRS, CDR2 YFSETQ. CDR3 amino acids: CASSPTGTGNEKLFF. The CDR3 DNA sequence: TGCGCCAGCAGCCCTACCGGGACAGGGAATGAAAAACTGTTTTTT.

This clone has more than one count but fewer than ten. V and J are TRBV5-1 and TRBJ1-1; 7 positions agree with TRBD1. The CDR3 loop spans 16 amino acids. Germline CDR1 is SGHRS and CDR2 is YFSETQ. Trimming cost V 3 bases and J 2 bases; bases outside gene matches: 10. CDR3: CASSSTPTGRNTEAFF. The CDR3 region has the DNA TGCGCCAGCAGCTCCACCCCGACAGGGCGAAACACTGAAGCTTTCTTT.

The V and J genes are TRBV28 and TRBJ2-7, with D possibly TRBD2 on 6 matching bases. The V end lost 2 bases, the J end lost 6 bases, and 14 bases lay between the germline ends. Germline V gene sequence: CDR1 MDHEN, CDR2 SYDVKM. The CDR3 length is 14 residues. CDR3 in DNA: TGTGCCAGCAGTTTACGGGGGTTGATGGGCGAGCAGTACTTC. Encoded protein: CASSLRGLMGEQYF. The variable domain in full, with the rest retrieved from reference TRBV28 and TRBJ2-7, is DVKVTQSSRYLVKRTGEKVFLECVQDMDHENMFWYRQDPGLGLRLIYFSYDVKMKEKGDIPEGYSVSREKKERFSLILESASTNQTSMYLCASSLRGLMGEQYFGPGTRLTVT.

The V gene is TRBV9, the J gene TRBJ2-2; 14 positions match TRBD2. J gave up 3 bases and V 4 bases, and 14 bases lay outside the gene matches. The germline V gene encodes CDR1 SGDLS and CDR2 YYNGEE. This CDR3 region has 20 residues. The DNA of the CDR3 is TGTGCCAGCAGCTCCAAACCCGGGACTAGCGGGAGACCGGACACCGGGGAGCTGTTTTTT. It codes for CASSSKPGTSGRPDTGELFF.

The genes are TRBV5-6 and TRBJ2-4; maybe TRBD2 (6 bases). The V gene's germline CDR1 is SGHDT and CDR2 YYEEEE. The CDR3 runs 13 residues. Trimming pared 4 bases from V and 8 bases from J, leaving 13 bases between. CDR3 loop: CASSPGVGDIQYF. In nucleotides, the CDR3 is TGTGCCAGCAGCCCGGGGGTCGGCGACATTCAGTACTTC.

V gene TRBV7-8 combines with J gene TRBJ1-1, with a weak D call TRBD1 (5 bases). The CDR3 spans 14 residues. Trimming left V 1 base short and J 4 bases short, with 10 bases between. The germline V gene encodes CDR1 SGHVS and CDR2 FQNEAQ. DNA of the CDR3: TGTGCCAGCAGCTTAGGGGGGGGTATCACTGAAGCTTTCTTT. Its translation is CASSLGGGITEAFF.

The chain is built from TRBV28 and TRBJ2-7, with TRBD2 matching over 12 bases. Trimming cost V 7 bases and J 2 bases; bases outside gene matches: 3. The CDR3 extends over 14 amino acids. Germline CDR1 MDHEN, CDR2 SYDVKM. CDR3 nucleotides: TGTGCCAGCACCTCTAGCGGGAGGGCCTACGAGCAGTACTTC. Residues: CASTSSGRAYEQYF.

In regard to this clone: Germline and junction disagree at one end, which may indicate a read error. The V and J genes are TRBV5-4 and TRBJ2-2; 14 nucleotides agree with TRBD2. The CDR3 runs to 18 residues. Per germline, CDR1 SGHNT and CDR2 YYREEE (reference sequence). The chain's CDR3 is CASSPGLAGVTTSGKLFF. DNA for the CDR3: TGTGCCAGCAGCCCGGGACTAGCGGGAGTCACAACTTCCGGGAAGCTGTTTTTT.